Sequencing of this TCR beta chain was carried out in a study of cytomegalovirus exposure and HLA in healthy donors. Study in general: Per a later analysis, the approximately 620 first-cohort and under 150 validation repertoires shared one platform. General study results and limits: The study labeled approximately 150 TCR beta chains cytomegalovirus-associated.

Comments on this clone: Its antigen is unidentified.

TCRdb's copy holds only in-frame clones and misses some; the assay was immunoSEQ multiplex PCR. The repertoire holds over 150,000 clones, with roughly 80% as singletons. Between the trimmed V and J ends, which lost 5 bases and 2 bases, there was a span of 13 bases. The CDR3 contains 14 residues. Germline assignment: CDR1 SNHLY and CDR2 FYNNEI. The sequence was collected from a woman aged 18-29 years in good health and CMV-seropositive. The chain carries TRBV2 and TRBJ2-7; maybe TRBD1 (6 bases). The source material was PBMCs. CDR3 sequence (DNA): TGTGCCAGCAGTTTGGGACAAATCACCTACGAGCAGTACTTC. As protein: CASSLGQITYEQYF.